One T cell receptor (beta chain) is described in this entry. What it recognizes is unknown. The CDR3 loop spans 14 amino acids. Trimming stripped 1 base from V and 6 bases from J, with 9 bases between. Germline CDR1 and CDR2: SEHNR and FQNEAQ (reference sequence). Alopecia areata patients gave lesional scalp punch biopsies and peripheral blood samples. These data belong to a study of CD8+ T cells in alopecia areata. For the study at large: Patients in the treated group were given tofacitinib by mouth, 5 to 10 mg twice a day.

The sequencing template was cDNA reverse transcribed from extracted RNA. TCRdb's table, derived via immunoSEQ multiplex PCR, lists solely in-frame clones and lacks some. The repertoire holds 15,000 to 16,000 clones, with less than 70% as singletons. General study findings and limits: More clonal than normal scalp was lesional scalp, particularly alopecia totalis/universalis.

The sample consisted of skin. The sequence derives from a human donor with alopecia areata. This chain connects TRBV7-9 to TRBJ1-4; D gene ambiguous. CDR3 DNA: TGTGCCAGCAGCTTAGGTCAAGGGTATGAAAAACTGTTTTTT. Its protein is CASSLGQGYEKLFF.